The rows below give T cell receptor beta chains drawn from one sample of a study of technical replicates of blood from a handful of donors. Profiling relied on immunoSEQ multiplex PCR, and the TCRdb table lists in-frame clones only, not all of them. The sample records under 90,000 clones, roughly 98% being singletons. The sequencing input was T cells isolated from PBMCs. The receptor set was obtained from a human donor in good health. Both conserved end residues are part of each CDR3. Fields, in order: clone size, V gene, D gene, J gene, CDR3 DNA, CDR3 protein. A D gene is named only where the DNA matches it firmly. The size field is filled for only some rows; it gives once, few, many or a size class.

clone size: NA; V gene: TRBV7-6; D gene: NA; J gene: TRBJ2-1; CDR3 DNA: TGTGCCAGCAGCCTTGGGCCCTTGAATGAGCAGTTCTTC; CDR3 protein: CASSLGPLNEQFF
clone size: NA; V gene: TRBV11-2; D gene: NA; J gene: TRBJ2-7; CDR3 DNA: TGTGCCAGCAGCTTAGAAGATTCGGGCGAGCAGTACTTC; CDR3 protein: CASSLEDSGEQYF
clone size: NA; V gene: TRBV7-9; D gene: TRBD1; J gene: TRBJ2-1; CDR3 DNA: TGTGCCAGCAGCTTATACCTCTCAGGGGGCAAATACAATGAGCAGTTCTTC; CDR3 protein: CASSLYLSGGKYNEQFF
clone size: NA; V gene: TRBV5-1; D gene: NA; J gene: TRBJ2-7; CDR3 DNA: TGCGCCAGCAGATTAAGGTTTAGCGAAAATAAACTTGGAGCCTACGAGCAGTACTTC; CDR3 protein: CASRLRFSENKLGAYEQYF
clone size: NA; V gene: TRBV7-2; D gene: TRBD2; J gene: TRBJ2-2; CDR3 DNA: TGTGCCAGCAGCTTAGGGCGCGGGAGAAACACCGGGGAGCTGTTTTTT; CDR3 protein: CASSLGRGRNTGELFF
clone size: NA; V gene: TRBV5-1; D gene: TRBD1; J gene: TRBJ2-3; CDR3 DNA: TGCGCCAGCAGGTGGACAGGGGTTGGGGATACGCAGTATTTT; CDR3 protein: CASRWTGVGDTQYF
clone size: NA; V gene: TRBV29-1; D gene: NA; J gene: TRBJ2-6; CDR3 DNA: TGCAGCGTTGACAGCTCTGGGGCCAACGTCCTGACTTTC; CDR3 protein: CSVDSSGANVLTF
clone size: NA; V gene: TRBV27; D gene: NA; J gene: TRBJ1-5; CDR3 DNA: TGTGCCAGCAGGGGCCTCGGGAACAATCAGCCCCAGCATTTT; CDR3 protein: CASRGLGNNQPQHF
clone size: NA; V gene: TRBV5-1; D gene: NA; J gene: TRBJ2-7; CDR3 DNA: TGCGCCAGCAGCTTCCGGGGGGCCTCCTACGAGCAGTACTTC; CDR3 protein: CASSFRGASYEQYF
clone size: NA; V gene: TRBV29-1; D gene: NA; J gene: TRBJ2-3; CDR3 DNA: TGCAGCGTAGCGGATGTGGGCAGCTCCACAGATACGCAGTATTTT; CDR3 protein: CSVADVGSSTDTQYF
clone size: NA; V gene: TRBV6-1; D gene: NA; J gene: TRBJ1-1; CDR3 DNA: TGTGCCAGCAGTTGGGGGGGGGCTGGAGGCACTGAAGCTTTCTTT; CDR3 protein: CASSWGGAGGTEAFF
clone size: NA; V gene: TRBV5-4; D gene: NA; J gene: TRBJ1-2; CDR3 DNA: TGTGCCAGCAGCTTGGGTGGGCCAAACTATGGCTACACCTTC; CDR3 protein: CASSLGGPNYGYTF
clone size: NA; V gene: TRBV14; D gene: NA; J gene: TRBJ1-1; CDR3 DNA: TGTGCCAGCAGCCAAGGCTGGACTACTGGAGCTTTCTTT; CDR3 protein: CASSQGWTTGAFF
clone size: NA; V gene: TRBV30; D gene: TRBD1; J gene: TRBJ1-1; CDR3 DNA: TGTGCCTTTGAACCGGGACAGGGGGCCCCTGAAGCTTTCTTT; CDR3 protein: CAFEPGQGAPEAFF
clone size: NA; V gene: TRBV5-1; D gene: NA; J gene: TRBJ2-1; CDR3 DNA: TGCGCCAGCAGCTTTCGGGGGTGGGGCTCCTCCTACAATGAGCAGTTCTTC; CDR3 protein: CASSFRGWGSSYNEQFF
clone size: NA; V gene: TRBV7-6; D gene: TRBD1; J gene: TRBJ1-1; CDR3 DNA: TGTGCCAGCAGCACTAGGGGCCCCGCTCGACAGGGGGGGAAAAACACTGAAGCTTTCTTT; CDR3 protein: CASSTRGPARQGGKNTEAFF
clone size: NA; V gene: TRBV11-3; D gene: TRBD1; J gene: TRBJ2-2; CDR3 DNA: TGTGCCAGCAGACAGGGGACCTACACCGGGGAGCTGTTTTTT; CDR3 protein: CASRQGTYTGELFF
clone size: NA; V gene: TRBV27; D gene: NA; J gene: TRBJ2-1; CDR3 DNA: TGTGCCAGCAGTTTATCTGAGACAGCCTACAATGAGCAGTTCTTC; CDR3 protein: CASSLSETAYNEQFF
clone size: NA; V gene: TRBV9; D gene: NA; J gene: TRBJ2-5; CDR3 DNA: TGTGCCAGCAGCCAAATCCAAGAGACCCAGTACTTC; CDR3 protein: CASSQIQETQYF
clone size: NA; V gene: TRBV5-1; D gene: NA; J gene: TRBJ2-3; CDR3 DNA: TGCGCCAGCAGCTTGGAGGCAGGGGTTGTGAATACGCAGTATTTT; CDR3 protein: CASSLEAGVVNTQYF
clone size: NA; V gene: TRBV4-2; D gene: NA; J gene: TRBJ2-5; CDR3 DNA: TGTGCCAGCAGCCAAGAAGGTAGAGGAGAGACCCAGTACTTC; CDR3 protein: CASSQEGRGETQYF
clone size: NA; V gene: TRBV6-1; D gene: NA; J gene: TRBJ2-7; CDR3 DNA: TGTGCCATCTCTTGGGTTGAGGGCTCCTACGAGCAGTACTTC; CDR3 protein: CAISWVEGSYEQYF
clone size: NA; V gene: TRBV6-5; D gene: NA; J gene: TRBJ2-1; CDR3 DNA: TGTGCCAGCAGTTACGACAAGCACAATGAGCAGTTCTTC; CDR3 protein: CASSYDKHNEQFF
clone size: NA; V gene: TRBV30; D gene: NA; J gene: TRBJ1-2; CDR3 DNA: TGTGCCTGGAGTGGCGACTACCAAGGCTACACCTTC; CDR3 protein: CAWSGDYQGYTF
clone size: NA; V gene: TRBV29-1; D gene: TRBD1; J gene: TRBJ2-7; CDR3 DNA: TGCAGCGTGAGACGGACAGGAACTTACGAGCAGTACTTC; CDR3 protein: CSVRRTGTYEQYF
clone size: NA; V gene: TRBV28; D gene: NA; J gene: TRBJ1-5; CDR3 DNA: TGTGCCAGCAGTCTCAGGGGTCAGCCCCAGCATTTT; CDR3 protein: CASSLRGQPQHF
clone size: NA; V gene: TRBV18; D gene: NA; J gene: TRBJ2-3; CDR3 DNA: TGTGCCAGCTCACCAGCCCCAGGCACAGATACGCAGTATTTT; CDR3 protein: CASSPAPGTDTQYF
clone size: NA; V gene: TRBV7-9; D gene: NA; J gene: TRBJ2-1; CDR3 DNA: TGTGCCAGCAGCTCCCGTGGTGGAGAGGGTTACAATGAGCAGTTCTTC; CDR3 protein: CASSSRGGEGYNEQFF
clone size: once; V gene: TRBV5-6; D gene: NA; J gene: TRBJ2-7; CDR3 DNA: TGTGCCAGCAGCTTGGTGGAGGGCCCTAAGGGTTACGAGCAGTACTTC; CDR3 protein: CASSLVEGPKGYEQYF
clone size: NA; V gene: TRBV7-6; D gene: NA; J gene: TRBJ1-1; CDR3 DNA: TGTGCCAGCAGCTTAGGGACAGAGAACACTGAAGCTTTCTTT; CDR3 protein: CASSLGTENTEAFF
clone size: NA; V gene: TRBV18; D gene: NA; J gene: TRBJ1-2; CDR3 DNA: TGTGCCAGCTCACCATCGTCTTCGAGGGTTACCTATGGCTACACCTTC; CDR3 protein: CASSPSSSRVTYGYTF
clone size: NA; V gene: TRBV19; D gene: TRBD1; J gene: TRBJ1-5; CDR3 DNA: TGTGCCAGTAGTAGGGGGACAGGGACTCAGCCCCAGCATTTT; CDR3 protein: CASSRGTGTQPQHF
clone size: NA; V gene: TRBV21-1; D gene: NA; J gene: TRBJ2-3; CDR3 DNA: TGTGCCAGCAGCAAAAGGGCGGAGGCATACGTCTACCCCCGACACTTTTTGGATACGCAGTATTTT; CDR3 protein: CASSKRAEAYVYPRHFLDTQYF
clone size: NA; V gene: TRBV28; D gene: TRBD2; J gene: TRBJ2-1; CDR3 DNA: TGTGCCAGCAGTTTCAATACCCCTGGAGCTAGCGGGAGGGCCTACAATGAGCAGTTCTTC; CDR3 protein: CASSFNTPGASGRAYNEQFF
clone size: NA; V gene: TRBV28; D gene: NA; J gene: TRBJ1-1; CDR3 DNA: TGTGCCAGCAGTTTCATCGGGGAGGGGCTGAACACTGAAGCTTTCTTT; CDR3 protein: CASSFIGEGLNTEAFF
clone size: NA; V gene: TRBV5-4; D gene: TRBD1; J gene: TRBJ1-1; CDR3 DNA: TGTGCCAGCAGCTGGGGACAGGGGGACACTGAAGCTTTCTTT; CDR3 protein: CASSWGQGDTEAFF
clone size: NA; V gene: TRBV5-1; D gene: NA; J gene: TRBJ1-2; CDR3 DNA: TGCGCCAGCAGCGTAGACCCCGGGACAAACTATGGCTACACCTTC; CDR3 protein: CASSVDPGTNYGYTF
clone size: NA; V gene: TRBV28; D gene: TRBD1; J gene: TRBJ1-1; CDR3 DNA: TGTGCCAGCAGTCGCACAGGGGGAAACATTGAAGCTTTCTTT; CDR3 protein: CASSRTGGNIEAFF
clone size: NA; V gene: TRBV5-1; D gene: TRBD2; J gene: TRBJ2-5; CDR3 DNA: TGCGCCAGCAGCCCTGGTGCGGGGGAAGGAGAGACCCAGTACTTC; CDR3 protein: CASSPGAGEGETQYF
clone size: NA; V gene: TRBV28; D gene: TRBD1; J gene: TRBJ2-7; CDR3 DNA: TGTGCCAGCGTCCCGGGACAGGGGGCATCTAAACACTACGAGCAGTACTTC; CDR3 protein: CASVPGQGASKHYEQYF
clone size: NA; V gene: TRBV4-1; D gene: NA; J gene: TRBJ2-3; CDR3 DNA: TGCGCCAGCAGCAAGCTTTCAGACCCAGGGGATACGCAGTATTTT; CDR3 protein: CASSKLSDPGDTQYF
clone size: NA; V gene: TRBV7-3; D gene: TRBD1; J gene: TRBJ1-1; CDR3 DNA: TGTGCCAGCAGCATACAGGGGGGTGGTGAAGCTTTCTTT; CDR3 protein: CASSIQGGGEAFF
clone size: NA; V gene: TRBV15; D gene: NA; J gene: TRBJ2-1; CDR3 DNA: TGTGCCACCAGCAGCCTTCATAGCGGTACCACCTACAATGAGCAGTTCTTC; CDR3 protein: CATSSLHSGTTYNEQFF
clone size: NA; V gene: TRBV6-5; D gene: NA; J gene: TRBJ1-1; CDR3 DNA: TGTGCCAGCGGGTCGAGGGAAGCTTTCTTT; CDR3 protein: CASGSREAFF
clone size: NA; V gene: TRBV7-9; D gene: NA; J gene: TRBJ2-5; CDR3 DNA: TGTGCCAGCAGCCTAGAGGGTGGGAGACAAGAGACCCAGTACTTC; CDR3 protein: CASSLEGGRQETQYF
clone size: NA; V gene: TRBV2; D gene: NA; J gene: TRBJ2-7; CDR3 DNA: TGTGCCAGCAGTTCGGACAGTACCTACGAGCAGTACTTC; CDR3 protein: CASSSDSTYEQYF
clone size: NA; V gene: TRBV30; D gene: NA; J gene: TRBJ2-3; CDR3 DNA: TGTGCCTGGAGGGCGGGGGCTAGCACAGATACGCAGTATTTT; CDR3 protein: CAWRAGASTDTQYF
clone size: NA; V gene: TRBV23-1; D gene: TRBD1; J gene: TRBJ2-7; CDR3 DNA: TGCGCCAGCAGCCAGGACAGGGAGAGATTCAGCTACGAGCAGTACTTC; CDR3 protein: CASSQDRERFSYEQYF
clone size: NA; V gene: TRBV6-5; D gene: TRBD1; J gene: TRBJ1-2; CDR3 DNA: TGTGCCAGCAGGGGACAGCCTAACTATGGCTACACCTTC; CDR3 protein: CASRGQPNYGYTF
clone size: NA; V gene: TRBV6-5; D gene: NA; J gene: TRBJ2-5; CDR3 DNA: TGTGCCAGCAGGATCCGCCCATACTACCAAGAGGCCCAGTACTTC; CDR3 protein: CASRIRPYYQEAQYF
clone size: NA; V gene: TRBV28; D gene: NA; J gene: TRBJ2-7; CDR3 DNA: TGTGCCAGCAGCCCTCGTACAGGGTGGGAGCAGTACTTC; CDR3 protein: CASSPRTGWEQYF
clone size: NA; V gene: TRBV28; D gene: TRBD2; J gene: TRBJ2-3; CDR3 DNA: TGTGCCAGCAGTTTTAGCGGGAGGGGTGTCGGCACAGATACGCAGTATTTT; CDR3 protein: CASSFSGRGVGTDTQYF
clone size: NA; V gene: TRBV5-5; D gene: TRBD1; J gene: TRBJ1-4; CDR3 DNA: TGTGCCAGCAGCTTGGGGGGACAGGGAGGAGAAAAACTGTTTTTT; CDR3 protein: CASSLGGQGGEKLFF
clone size: once; V gene: TRBV6-1; D gene: NA; J gene: TRBJ2-5; CDR3 DNA: TGTGCCAGCCGCCTACTATTAGAGCCCCAGTACTTC; CDR3 protein: CASRLLLEPQYF
clone size: NA; V gene: TRBV5-1; D gene: TRBD1; J gene: TRBJ2-7; CDR3 DNA: TGCGCCAGCAGCCTGGACAGGTCCTACGAGCAGTACTTC; CDR3 protein: CASSLDRSYEQYF
clone size: NA; V gene: TRBV11-3; D gene: NA; J gene: TRBJ2-1; CDR3 DNA: TGTGCCAGCAGCAATCCAGATCTCGATGAGCAGTTCTTC; CDR3 protein: CASSNPDLDEQFF
clone size: NA; V gene: TRBV10-2; D gene: TRBD2; J gene: TRBJ2-1; CDR3 DNA: TGCGCCAGCAGTCACCCGGGACTAGTCAATGAGCAGTTCTTC; CDR3 protein: CASSHPGLVNEQFF
clone size: NA; V gene: TRBV5-1; D gene: NA; J gene: TRBJ2-7; CDR3 DNA: TGCGCCAGCAGCTTGGCTACAGGGAGCTCCTACGAGCAGTACTTC; CDR3 protein: CASSLATGSSYEQYF
clone size: NA; V gene: TRBV14; D gene: TRBD1; J gene: TRBJ1-2; CDR3 DNA: TGTGCCAGCAGCTTGCTTCAGGGGGCTGAAACCTTC; CDR3 protein: CASSLLQGAETF